A selection of T cell receptor beta chains follows, all from one sample in a study of T cell responses to AZD1222 COVID-19 vaccine. Only in-frame clones appear in the TCRdb table, and some are missing; sequencing was by immunoSEQ multiplex PCR. The table records roughly 150,000 clones, 91% of them present only once. The source was peripheral blood, collected on day 0 of AZD1222 vaccination. All receptors derive from an adult in good health. CDR3s include the opening cysteine and the closing phenylalanine or tryptophan. The D gene is left open where the match is weak. Clone size is shown for a subset of rows, as once, few, many or a class of expanded clone.

J gene: TRBJ1-2
clone size: once
D gene: -
V gene: TRBV14
CDR3 DNA: TGTGCCAGCAGCCAATTGCCACCTGGGAACTATGGCTACACCTTC
CDR3 protein: CASSQLPPGNYGYTF

J gene: TRBJ2-1
clone size: -
D gene: -
V gene: TRBV28
CDR3 DNA: TGTGCCAGCAGTTCAGGGGTATACGGCTCCTACAATGAGCAGTTCTTC
CDR3 protein: CASSSGVYGSYNEQFF

J gene: TRBJ2-7
clone size: few
D gene: -
V gene: TRBV11-2
CDR3 DNA: TGTGCCAGCAGCGTCGGGCTTGCCTCCTACGAGCAGTACTTC
CDR3 protein: CASSVGLASYEQYF

J gene: TRBJ1-1
clone size: -
D gene: TRBD1
V gene: TRBV7-2
CDR3 DNA: TGTGCCAGCAGCGGTCGACAGGGAGGGAAGTCTGAAGCTTTCTTT
CDR3 protein: CASSGRQGGKSEAFF

J gene: TRBJ1-1
clone size: -
D gene: -
V gene: TRBV6-5
CDR3 DNA: TGTGCCAGCAGTCCCGAGGCAGGGATGCGGGAGGCTTTCTTT
CDR3 protein: CASSPEAGMREAFF

J gene: TRBJ1-6
clone size: -
D gene: -
V gene: TRBV7-6
CDR3 DNA: TGTGCCAGCAGCGAGAGAGTAGGGCCCAATAATTCACCCCTCCACTTT
CDR3 protein: CASSERVGPNNSPLHF

J gene: TRBJ2-7
clone size: -
D gene: TRBD2
V gene: TRBV3-1/TRBV3-2
CDR3 DNA: TGTGCCAGCAGCCAAGACACTAGCGGGACCCTCTACGAGCAGTACTTC
CDR3 protein: CASSQDTSGTLYEQYF

J gene: TRBJ1-3
clone size: -
D gene: -
V gene: TRBV28
CDR3 DNA: TGTGCCAGCAGTCCAAGGACATGGCCTCAGAACACCATATATTTT
CDR3 protein: CASSPRTWPQNTIYF

J gene: TRBJ1-2
clone size: -
D gene: -
V gene: TRBV28
CDR3 DNA: TGTGCCAGCAGTTTAGGAATAGGCAACTATGGCTACACCTTC
CDR3 protein: CASSLGIGNYGYTF

J gene: TRBJ2-1
clone size: -
D gene: TRBD2
V gene: TRBV6-2/TRBV6-3
CDR3 DNA: TGTGCCAGCAGTTACGGACCGGCGGGAGAGGTTCTCCAGTTCTTC
CDR3 protein: CASSYGPAGEVLQFF

J gene: TRBJ1-6
clone size: once
D gene: -
V gene: TRBV7-9
CDR3 DNA: TGTGCCAGCAGCTTAGTAGAGTATAATTCACCCCTCCACTTT
CDR3 protein: CASSLVEYNSPLHF

J gene: TRBJ2-7
clone size: -
D gene: TRBD2
V gene: TRBV6-5
CDR3 DNA: TGTGCCACCATGTGGGGGAGGGCCTACGAGCAGTACTTC
CDR3 protein: CATMWGRAYEQYF

J gene: TRBJ2-7
clone size: -
D gene: -
V gene: TRBV27
CDR3 DNA: TGTGCCAGCAGTTTAGGAATAGGGGGTAACGAGCAGTACTTC
CDR3 protein: CASSLGIGGNEQYF

J gene: TRBJ1-4
clone size: -
D gene: -
V gene: TRBV28
CDR3 DNA: TGTGCCAGCAGTTTTGGGGGTGGGCCGGGTGAAAAACTGTTTTTT
CDR3 protein: CASSFGGGPGEKLFF

J gene: TRBJ1-1
clone size: -
D gene: -
V gene: TRBV5-6
CDR3 DNA: TGTGCCAGCAGAGGTCAGCCGAACACTGAAGCTTTCTTT
CDR3 protein: CASRGQPNTEAFF

J gene: TRBJ1-2
clone size: -
D gene: -
V gene: TRBV28
CDR3 DNA: TGTGCCAGCAGTTTAGGGGGCATCTATGGCTACACCTTC
CDR3 protein: CASSLGGIYGYTF

J gene: TRBJ1-2
clone size: -
D gene: -
V gene: TRBV7-2
CDR3 DNA: TGTGCCAGCAGCTCTAGGACAGAGTTGGTCTATGGCTACACCTTC
CDR3 protein: CASSSRTELVYGYTF

J gene: TRBJ1-2
clone size: -
D gene: TRBD1
V gene: TRBV19
CDR3 DNA: TGTGCCAGTAGCGGTCAACAGGGGAATAAAGGCTACACCTTC
CDR3 protein: CASSGQQGNKGYTF

J gene: TRBJ2-1
clone size: -
D gene: -
V gene: TRBV4-1
CDR3 DNA: TGCGCCAGCAGCCATGGACAGACCGAGCAGTTCTTC
CDR3 protein: CASSHGQTEQFF

J gene: TRBJ2-1
clone size: -
D gene: -
V gene: TRBV7-2
CDR3 DNA: TGTGCCAGCAGCTCCCTCTCCTACAATGAGCAGTTCTTC
CDR3 protein: CASSSLSYNEQFF

J gene: TRBJ2-2
clone size: -
D gene: TRBD2
V gene: TRBV6-2/TRBV6-3
CDR3 DNA: TGTGCCAGCAGTTTCAGACTAGCGGGAGTATCGAACACCGGGGAGCTGTTTTTT
CDR3 protein: CASSFRLAGVSNTGELFF

J gene: TRBJ2-7
clone size: -
D gene: TRBD1
V gene: TRBV18
CDR3 DNA: TGTGCCAGCTCACCTACGACAGGGGAGGACGAGCAGTACTTC
CDR3 protein: CASSPTTGEDEQYF

J gene: TRBJ2-2
clone size: -
D gene: -
V gene: TRBV19
CDR3 DNA: TGTGCCAGTAGTATATTGGCTACCGGGGAGCTGTTTTTT
CDR3 protein: CASSILATGELFF

J gene: TRBJ2-7
clone size: -
D gene: -
V gene: TRBV14
CDR3 DNA: TGTGCCAGCAGCCTACTTAACTCCTACGAGCAGTACTTC
CDR3 protein: CASSLLNSYEQYF

J gene: TRBJ2-1
clone size: -
D gene: -
V gene: TRBV6-2/TRBV6-3
CDR3 DNA: TGTGCCAGCAGCTCCCGCGTCTCCTACAATGAGCAGTTCTTC
CDR3 protein: CASSSRVSYNEQFF

J gene: TRBJ1-1
clone size: -
D gene: -
V gene: TRBV18
CDR3 DNA: TGTGCCAGCTCCCTCGACCGCACTGAAGCTTTCTTT
CDR3 protein: CASSLDRTEAFF

J gene: TRBJ1-2
clone size: -
D gene: -
V gene: TRBV4-3
CDR3 DNA: TGCGCCAGCAGCCAAGAAGGGAACTATGGCTACACCTTC
CDR3 protein: CASSQEGNYGYTF

J gene: TRBJ2-7
clone size: -
D gene: -
V gene: TRBV10-3
CDR3 DNA: TGTGCCATCAGCCCCAACTCCCAAGAGCAGTACTTC
CDR3 protein: CAISPNSQEQYF

J gene: TRBJ2-7
clone size: -
D gene: -
V gene: TRBV7-2
CDR3 DNA: TGTGCCAGCAGCTTACTGGGAGCCAGCGAGCAGTACTTC
CDR3 protein: CASSLLGASEQYF

J gene: TRBJ1-2
clone size: -
D gene: -
V gene: TRBV6-1
CDR3 DNA: TGTGCCAGCAGTGAAGTGTTCACCTCTTATCCGGATGGCTACACCTTC
CDR3 protein: CASSEVFTSYPDGYTF